This passage covers 25 T cell receptor beta chains from one sample sequenced in a study of PD-1 blockade in mismatch repair-deficient tumors. Libraries were prepared by immunoSEQ multiplex PCR; TCRdb keeps only in-frame clonotypes and omits some of them. The sample includes under 50,000 clones, approximately 80% of them seen just once. This specimen consisted of PBMCs, obtained before pembrolizumab treatment. These receptors were taken from an adult with mismatch repair-deficient cancer.

The chain carries TRBV27 and TRBJ2-1; D gene uncertain. Germline CDR1 reads MNHEY; CDR2 reads SMNVEV (reference sequence). V lost 5 bases and J 4 bases, leaving 21 bases between the germline ends. This CDR3 comprises 17 residues. The CDR3 nucleotides are TGTGCCAGCAGTCGGCGGCTCCAGATGACACGGTACAATGAGCAGTTCTTC. It codes for CASSRRLQMTRYNEQFF.

The chain has TRBV25-1 and TRBJ1-4; D remains ambiguous. V was shortened by 2 bases and J by 4 bases, with 5 bases between the two germline ends. CDR3 length equals 13 residues. CDR1 is MGHDK and CDR2 is SYGVNS in the germline V gene. CDR3 sequence reads: CASSERLNEKLFF. The DNA of the CDR3 is TGTGCCAGCAGTGAAAGACTTAATGAAAAACTGTTTTTT.

This clone occurred once. In DNA form, the CDR3 reads TGTGCCTGGGGTGCCGGGACTCTTTTGGGGAATGAGCAGTTCTTC. Amino acids: CAWGAGTLLGNEQFF. The rearrangement joins TRBV30 to TRBJ2-1; D is possibly TRBD2 (6 bases). V was shortened by 5 bases and J by 7 bases, with 21 bases between the two germline ends. Germline V gene lookup returns CDR1 GTSNPN and CDR2 SVGIG (reference sequence). This CDR3 has 15 amino acids.

The chain couples TRBV6-1 to TRBJ2-4; D remains ambiguous. The CDR3 totals 14 residues. Germline V gene data show CDR1 as MNHNS and CDR2 as SASEGT. Trimming pared 2 bases from V and 2 bases from J, leaving 7 bases between. The CDR3 coding sequence is TGTGCCAGCAGTGAACTGTACCCCAAAAACATTCAGTACTTC. Its translation is CASSELYPKNIQYF.

This rearrangement joins TRBV7-2 to TRBJ1-1; D is unresolved. The length of the CDR3 is 13 residues. The V gene's germline CDR1 is SGHTA and CDR2 FQGNSA. Trimming removed 1 base from V and 5 bases from J, with 8 bases in between. The CDR3 bases are TGTGCCAGCAGCTTAGGGCCGGCTACTGAAGCTTTCTTT. Residues: CASSLGPATEAFF. The entire variable domain, with the rest obtained from reference TRBV7-2 and TRBJ1-1, is as follows: GAGVSQSPSNKVTEKGKDVELRCDPISGHTALYWYRQSLGQGLEFLIYFQGNSAPDKSGLPSDRFSAERTGGSVSTLTIQRTQQEDSAVYLCASSLGPATEAFFGQGTRLTVV.

V is TRBV10-1 and J is TRBJ2-1, with 9 bases aligning to TRBD1. The V and J ends lost 6 bases and 3 bases, in that order; junction bases with no gene match: 3. This CDR3 has 14 residues. The germline V gene has CDR1 WNHNN and CDR2 SYGVQD (reference sequence). CDR3 sequence (DNA): TGCGCCAGCAGCAACAGGGGGCACTACAATGAGCAGTTCTTC. The encoded protein is CASSNRGHYNEQFF.

This chain connects TRBV11-3 to TRBJ2-7; TRBD1 or TRBD2 may be the D gene (5 bases each). The CDR3 has 13 amino acids. Trimming pared 1 base from V and 7 bases from J, leaving 11 bases between. The V gene's germline CDR1 is SGHNT and CDR2 YENEEA. CDR3 coding DNA: TGTGCCAGCAGCTTAGTCGGCTGGGGGGAGCAGTACTTC. Its protein is CASSLVGWGEQYF.

The sample holds one count of this clone. Its ends do not fully match the called genes, so a read error is possible. The CDR3 coding sequence is TGTGCCAGTGTAGGGACAGGCCGACTCTTC. Its protein is CASVGTGRLF. The rearrangement joins TRBV19 to TRBJ2-7, with 8 bases identical to TRBD1. Germline lookup yields CDR1 LNHDA and CDR2 SQIVND (reference sequence). The CDR3 is made up of 10 amino acids.

The chain has TRBV11-3 and TRBJ2-7; D is uncertain. Germline V gene data show CDR1 as SGHNT and CDR2 as YENEEA. V lost 0 bases and J lost 3, with 9 bases in between. The CDR3 totals 14 residues. The CDR3 sequence: CASSLETGNYEQYF. DNA for the CDR3: TGTGCCAGCAGCTTAGAAACCGGTAACTACGAGCAGTACTTC.

With regard to this clone: The junction departs from the called germline gene at one end, perhaps through a read error. The gene calls are TRBV7-7 and TRBJ2-3, with 9 bases matching TRBD2. This CDR3 comprises 14 residues. Germline V gives CDR1 SSHAT, CDR2 FNYEAQ (reference sequence). The CDR3 DNA is TGTGCTAGCAGCCTAGCGGGACAGACAGATACGCAGTATTTT. Encoded protein: CASSLAGQTDTQYF. Together with reference TRBV7-7 and TRBJ2-3, the CDR3 gives the full variable domain: GAGVSQSPRYKVTKRGQDVTLRCDPISSHATLYWYQQALGQGPEFLTYFNYEAQPDKSGLPSDRFSAERPEGSISTLTIQRTEQRDSAMYRCASSLAGQTDTQYFGPGTRLTVL.

The chain has TRBV7-2 and TRBJ2-1; D perhaps matches TRBD2 (6 bases). Trimming left V 2 bases short and J 7 bases short, with 9 bases between. The CDR3 extends over 13 amino acids. Germline CDR1 SGHTA, CDR2 FQGNSA. The CDR3 reads CASSLFGRNEQFF. The CDR3 region has the DNA TGTGCCAGCAGCTTATTCGGGAGAAATGAGCAGTTCTTC.

V is TRBV27 and J is TRBJ1-1, with 9 bases fitting TRBD1. The CDR3 is made up of 15 amino acids. The V segment lost 5 bases and the J segment 6 bases; nucleotides outside the gene matches: 10. CDR1 is MNHEY and CDR2 is SMNVEV in the germline V gene (reference sequence). In nucleotides, the CDR3 is TGTGCCAGCAGTATACAGGGGGCGATTTACTCTGAAGCTTTCTTT. This sequence encodes CASSIQGAIYSEAFF.

The DNA of the CDR3 is TGTGCCAGCAGCTCACGAGTTAGGGGGCCGCATGGCTACACCTTC. It translates to CASSSRVRGPHGYTF. V and J are TRBV5-4 and TRBJ1-2; TRBD1 aligns across 7 bases. This CDR3 is 15 amino acids long. The junction had 11 bases not matched to a gene; V was cut back by 3 bases and J by 6 bases. CDR1 SGHNT and CDR2 YYREEE come from the germline V gene (reference sequence).

This clone was detected a few times. The chain combines TRBV7-9 with TRBJ1-5; D call uncertain. The germline V and J ends were trimmed by 5 bases and 0 bases, with 20 bases remaining between them. The germline V gene encodes CDR1 SEHNR and CDR2 FQNEAQ (reference sequence). This CDR3 has 18 residues. The CDR3 region has the DNA TGTGCCAGCAGCCCGCAAACCCGCCAGCTCTATAGCAATCAGCCCCAGCATTTT. Translated: CASSPQTRQLYSNQPQHF.

This chain uses TRBV6-5 with TRBJ2-2; perhaps TRBD1 as D (6 bases). There are 13 residues in the CDR3. Between the trimmed V and J ends, which lost 5 bases and 6 bases, there was a span of 10 bases. The germline CDR1 and CDR2 sequences are MNHEY and SVGAGI. This chain's CDR3 is CASSPRTAGELFF. The CDR3 nucleotides are TGTGCCAGCAGTCCCCGGACAGCCGGGGAGCTGTTTTTT.

The gene calls are TRBV19 and TRBJ2-2; D perhaps matches TRBD1 (5 bases). CDR1 is LNHDA and CDR2 is SQIVND in the germline V gene (reference sequence). CDR3 length: 13 residues. Trimming left V 9 bases short and J 1 base short, with 9 bases between. CDR3 nucleotides: TGTGCCAGCGCAGGGCAGAACACCGGGGAGCTGTTTTTT. Translated, it gives CASAGQNTGELFF.

This rearrangement joins TRBV30 to TRBJ2-3; no clear D. The germline gives CDR1 GTSNPN, CDR2 SVGIG (reference sequence). CDR3 size: 14 residues. V gave up 5 bases and J gave up 2 bases, with 14 bases separating them. The CDR3 loop reads CAWARKPITDTQYF. CDR3 in DNA: TGTGCCTGGGCCCGGAAGCCAATCACAGATACGCAGTATTTT.

The chain employs TRBV10-1 and TRBJ2-4; 9 nucleotides align to TRBD1. Germline V lookup: CDR1 WNHNN, CDR2 SYGVQD (reference sequence). The length of the CDR3 is 14 residues. The junction had 7 bases not matched to a gene; V was cut back by 0 bases and J by 13 bases. The CDR3 nucleotides are TGCGCCAGCAGTGAGTCGCGGGCCGACAGGGGGCAGTACTTC. It codes for CASSESRADRGQYF.

The genes are TRBV11-3 and TRBJ1-3; no firm D call. In germline, CDR1 is SGHNT, CDR2 YENEEA. The CDR3 has 14 residues. Trimming took 4 bases from V and 0 from J, leaving 7 bases between them. The CDR3 sequence: CASSSPGSGNTIYF. In DNA, the CDR3 is TGTGCCAGCAGCTCACCAGGCTCTGGAAACACCATATATTTT.

With regard to this clone: An end of the junction does not agree with germline; a read error may underlie this. This chain joins TRBV6-1 and TRBJ2-1; TRBD2 agrees at 11 bases. The germline V gene has CDR1 MNHNS and CDR2 SASEGT. The CDR3 has 15 residues. The CDR3 region is CASREGVSGRDEQFF. CDR3 bases: TGTGCCAGCAGGGAAGGGGTTAGCGGGAGGGATGAGCAGTTCTTC.

This chain uses TRBV19 with TRBJ2-1; TRBD2 aligns across 11 bases. J lost 2 bases, V lost 7 bases, and 4 bases had no gene match. The CDR3 contains 15 residues. Germline V CDR1 and CDR2: LNHDA, SQIVND (reference sequence). CDR3 sequence (DNA): TGTGCCAGTAAACTAGCGGGAGCTACCTACAATGAGCAGTTCTTC. Its protein product is CASKLAGATYNEQFF. The entire variable domain, with the rest obtained from reference TRBV19 and TRBJ2-1, is as follows: DGGITQSPKYLFRKEGQNVTLSCEQNLNHDAMYWYRQDPGQGLRLIYYSQIVNDFQKGDIAEGYSVSREKKESFPLTVTSAQKNPTAFYLCASKLAGATYNEQFFGPGTRLTVL.

The chain recombines TRBV2 with TRBJ2-4; the match to TRBD1 covers 9 bases. The CDR3 contains 17 residues. Germline values: CDR1 SNHLY, CDR2 FYNNEI. The V gene end was trimmed by 4 bases and the J gene end by 1 base; junction bases not matched to a gene: 8. DNA of the CDR3: TGTGCCAGCAGTGGGCTCTCCGGGACAGGGGCCAAAAACATTCAGTACTTC. This translates into CASSGLSGTGAKNIQYF.

This chain uses TRBV6-5 with TRBJ2-1; 7 nucleotides agree with TRBD2. The germline gives CDR1 MNHEY, CDR2 SVGAGI. V lost 2 bases, J lost 3 bases, and 4 bases stayed unmatched. The CDR3 is made up of 15 amino acids. The CDR3 is CASSYRDYYYNEQFF. In nucleotides, the CDR3 is TGTGCCAGCAGTTACCGGGACTACTACTACAATGAGCAGTTCTTC.

In this sample, this clone turned up once. This chain uses TRBV6-1 with TRBJ2-5, with TRBD1 identical over 8 bases. With V trimmed by 1 base and J by 5 bases, 3 bases remained unmatched. The CDR3 runs 14 residues. Germline CDR1 MNHNS, CDR2 SASEGT. The CDR3 sequence is CASSEGTGRETQYF. The CDR3 DNA reads as TGTGCCAGCAGTGAAGGGACAGGGCGGGAGACCCAGTACTTC.

This chain joins TRBV6-6 and TRBJ2-1; D is perhaps TRBD2 (6 bases). V gave up 10 bases and J gave up 1 base, with 17 bases separating them. The CDR3 extends over 15 amino acids. Germline V gene lookup returns CDR1 MNHNY and CDR2 SVGAGI (reference sequence). CDR3 in amino acids: CATRGLPWSYNEQFF. The CDR3 bases are TGTGCCACAAGGGGACTTCCCTGGTCCTACAATGAGCAGTTCTTC.